This note documents a single T cell receptor beta chain sequence. The entry originates in a study of CD8+ T cells in alopecia areata. Treatment given: oral pan-JAK inhibitor, 5-10 mg twice daily. Sequencing templates came from extracted RNA that was reverse transcribed into cDNA. This table comes from immunoSEQ multiplex PCR, and its TCRdb copy is limited to in-frame clones, with some not included. The table shows roughly 110,000 clones, with around three fifths occurring only once. The germline CDR1 and CDR2 sequences are SGHRS and YFSETQ. The CDR3 extends over 13 amino acids. V was pared by 7 bases and J by 1 base, with 11 bases between.

This clonotype was sampled from a human donor with alopecia areata. The material was CD4+ T cells sorted from blood, obtained at week 24, from a patient treated with tofacitinib. J is TRBJ2-5 and V is TRBV5-1; D unclear. The CDR3 reads CASYPGRQETQYF. The DNA for the CDR3 is TGCGCCAGCTACCCAGGACGCCAAGAGACCCAGTACTTC.